Below are 20 T cell receptor beta chains sequenced from a single sample in a study of blood T cell repertoires in COVID-19. TCRdb keeps only in-frame clones here, not all; method: immunoSEQ multiplex PCR. The table shows fewer than 250,000 clones, with more than 80% occurring only once. The sequenced sample consisted of PBMCs or T cells enriched from blood (not recorded which). All receptors derive from a young woman who had recovered from COVID-19.

The rearrangement uses TRBV5-4 and TRBJ2-1, with 11 bases lining up with TRBD2. The CDR3 has 18 amino acids. In germline, CDR1 is SGHNT, CDR2 YYREEE (reference sequence). V lost 2 bases to trimming and J lost 2 bases; unmatched junction nucleotides: 9. In DNA, the CDR3 is TGTGCCAGCAGCTTTGGGCTAGCGGGGGGAACTACCTACAATGAGCAGTTCTTC. Protein: CASSFGLAGGTTYNEQFF.

The chain is built from TRBV28 and TRBJ1-2; D is ambiguous. Trimming cost V 2 bases and J 7 bases, with 5 bases left between them. The CDR3 spans 11 residues. The germline gives CDR1 MDHEN, CDR2 SYDVKM. In DNA, the CDR3 is TGTGCCAGCAGTTTAGAGTCTGGCTACACCTTC. Translating it yields CASSLESGYTF.

J is TRBJ2-5 and V is TRBV5-1; a weak D match, TRBD1 (6 bases). This CDR3 contains 14 residues. Between the trimmed V and J ends, which lost 3 bases and 3 bases, there was a span of 12 bases. Looked up from germline, CDR1 is SGHRS and CDR2 is YFSETQ. The CDR3 DNA sequence: TGCGCCAGCAGCTGGGGGACAATTGAAGAGACCCAGTACTTC. This encodes CASSWGTIEETQYF. The full variable domain, in which reference TRBV5-1 and TRBJ2-5 provide the parts outside the CDR3, is KAGVTQTPRYLIKTRGQQVTLSCSPISGHRSVSWYQQTPGQGLQFLFEYFSETQRNKGNFPGRFSGRQFSNSRSEMNVSTLELGDSALYLCASSWGTIEETQYFGPGTRLLVL.

V usage is TRBV5-3 and J usage is TRBJ1-1; no definite D call. TRBV5-3 is designated an ORF whose function remains uncertain. This CDR3 spans 12 amino acids. V lost 4 bases and J 4 bases, leaving 8 bases between the germline ends. In DNA form, the CDR3 reads TGTGCCAGAAGCCTACAGAGCACTGAAGCTTTCTTT. Translation: CARSLQSTEAFF.

The chain is built from TRBV9 and TRBJ1-1; 11 positions agree with TRBD1. V shed 4 bases, J shed 5 bases, and the junction held 4 bases outside the gene matches. The CDR3 has 14 residues. In germline, CDR1 is SGDLS, CDR2 YYNGEE. The CDR3 spells CASSTGQGATEAFF. The CDR3 DNA reads TGTGCCAGCAGCACTGGACAGGGGGCGACTGAAGCTTTCTTT. The variable domain in full, completed from reference TRBV9 and TRBJ1-1, reads DSGVTQTPKHLITATGQRVTLRCSPRSGDLSVYWYQQSLDQGLQFLIQYYNGEERAKGNILERFSAQQFPDLHSELNLSSLELGDSALYFCASSTGQGATEAFFGQGTRLTVV.

The chain combines TRBV20-1 with TRBJ2-5; possibly TRBD2 for D (7 bases). CDR1 is DFQATT and CDR2 is SNEGSKA in the germline V gene (reference sequence). The CDR3 runs 17 residues. The V gene lost 3 bases and the J gene lost 5 bases, with 25 bases spanning the gap. This chain's CDR3 is CSASRWDTTSLLETQYF. Written as DNA, the CDR3 is TGCAGTGCTAGTAGGTGGGACACGACTAGCCTCTTGGAGACCCAGTACTTC.

This chain connects TRBV7-2 to TRBJ2-3; the D gene is possibly TRBD2 (7 bases). The CDR3 is 15 amino acids. Trimming took 8 bases from V and 4 from J, leaving 19 bases between them. Germline CDR1 reads SGHTA; CDR2 reads FQGNSA. The DNA of the CDR3 is TGTGCCAGCTTCCCAAGGGGGGGGCCCGCAGATACGCAGTATTTT. Residues: CASFPRGGPADTQYF.

V and J are TRBV12-5 and TRBJ2-1; TRBD2 might be the D (6 bases). V lost 0 bases and J lost 3, with 15 bases in between. Germline CDR1 is LGHNT and CDR2 is FRNRAP. This CDR3 spans 17 amino acids. The CDR3 loop is CASGLVPRTNLYNEQFF. The CDR3 DNA reads as TGTGCTAGTGGTTTGGTACCTAGGACTAACCTCTACAATGAGCAGTTCTTC.

The rearrangement joins TRBV28 to TRBJ1-1; perhaps TRBD1 as D (5 bases). V shed 3 bases and J shed 1 base, with 6 bases lying between them. Germline V gene sequence: CDR1 MDHEN, CDR2 SYDVKM. The CDR3 extends over 13 amino acids. In nucleotides, the CDR3 is TGTGCCAGCAGTTTTGGACAGAACACTGAAGCTTTCTTT. This sequence encodes CASSFGQNTEAFF.

This clone was picked up one time. The rearrangement links TRBV2 to TRBJ2-7; TRBD1 might be the D (5 bases). Trimming shortened V by 6 bases and J by 4 bases, and 25 bases separated the two germline ends. This CDR3 contains 17 residues. Germline assignment: CDR1 SNHLY and CDR2 FYNNEI. The CDR3, as DNA: TGTGCCAGCAGCCCCAACTACAGGACCCGTTTAGGGTACGAGCAGTACTTC. Translation: CASSPNYRTRLGYEQYF.

CDR3 protein: CASSSQGPDTQYF. The DNA for the CDR3 is TGTGCCAGCAGTTCACAGGGACCAGATACGCAGTATTTT. The chain joins TRBV7-9 to TRBJ2-3, with D possibly being TRBD1 (6 bases). The germline V gene has CDR1 SEHNR and CDR2 FQNEAQ (reference sequence). The CDR3 runs to 13 residues. V was clipped by 6 bases and J by 4 bases, with 11 bases between them.

This chain uses TRBV7-6 with TRBJ2-2, with D possibly matching TRBD2 (6 bases). The V and J ends lost 5 bases and 1 base respectively, with 11 bases between them. This CDR3 spans 15 amino acids. Germline-derived CDR1 and CDR2 are SGHVS and FNYEAQ. The DNA for the CDR3 is TGTGCCAGCAGCCCCGGGGGAGGGAACACCGGGGAGCTGTTTTTT. As protein: CASSPGGGNTGELFF.

The chain links TRBV9 to TRBJ2-1, with a tentative D call TRBD2 (6 bases). CDR1 SGDLS and CDR2 YYNGEE come from the germline V gene. The length of the CDR3 is 16 residues. Trimming took 0 bases from V and 7 from J, leaving 17 bases between them. The CDR3 region is CASSVVGGVRPNEQFF. DNA for the CDR3: TGTGCCAGCAGCGTAGTAGGCGGGGTCCGCCCTAATGAGCAGTTCTTC.

V usage is TRBV12-3 or TRBV12-4 and J usage is TRBJ1-5, with a weak D call TRBD1 (5 bases). V lost 6 bases to trimming and J lost 10 bases, with 16 bases between them. CDR3 length: 13 residues. The CDR3 coding sequence is TGTGCCAGCAGAGCAGGGCCCGGCACTCCCCAGCATTTT. Residues: CASRAGPGTPQHF.

The chain recombines TRBV10-3 with TRBJ1-5; D possibly corresponds to TRBD1 (5 bases). The CDR3 sequence is 13 residues long. The germline V gene encodes CDR1 ENHRY and CDR2 SYGVKD. V was cut by 6 bases and J by 10 bases, with 16 bases left in between. CDR3 bases: TGTGCCATCAGCGGACAAGTATCTCAACCCCAGCATTTT. Protein: CAISGQVSQPQHF.

The chain links TRBV27 to TRBJ2-2; unclear D gene. V lost 6 bases, J lost 3 bases, and 11 bases lay in between. The CDR3 is 14 residues long. Germline assignment: CDR1 MNHEY and CDR2 SMNVEV (reference sequence). The CDR3 loop is CASRPGAYTGELFF. The CDR3 coding sequence is TGTGCCAGCAGGCCCGGAGCATACACCGGGGAGCTGTTTTTT.

The genes are TRBV4-2 and TRBJ2-2, with a possible D match to TRBD1 (6 bases). The CDR3 length is 16 residues. Trimming shortened V by 3 bases and J by 0 bases, and 11 bases separated the two germline ends. CDR1 is LGHNA and CDR2 is YNFKEQ in the germline V gene. Here the CDR3 DNA reads TGTGCCAGCAGCCAGGGGGCATATTCGAACACCGGGGAGCTGTTTTTT. This sequence encodes CASSQGAYSNTGELFF.

This clone occurred a few times. The V and J genes are TRBV4-2 and TRBJ2-3; 9 bases fit TRBD2. The V gene end was trimmed by 4 bases and the J gene end by 1 base; junction bases not matched to a gene: 6. The CDR3 totals 16 residues. CDR1 LGHNA and CDR2 YNFKEQ come from the germline V gene. The CDR3 loop reads CASSPMASGGTDTQYF. The CDR3 DNA reads TGTGCCAGCAGCCCCATGGCTAGCGGGGGCACAGATACGCAGTATTTT.

This clone was detected once. V is TRBV5-4 and J is TRBJ2-3; 10 nucleotides agree with TRBD1. The germline CDR1 and CDR2 sequences are SGHNT and YYREEE (reference sequence). V gave up 0 bases and J gave up 3 bases; unmatched junction bases: 4. This CDR3 is 16 amino acids long. CDR3 nucleotide sequence: TGTGCCAGCAGCTTGGGACAGGGGGCTGGGACAGATACGCAGTATTTT. It is translated as CASSLGQGAGTDTQYF.

The V and J genes are TRBV20-1 and TRBJ1-6, with a tentative D call TRBD1 (5 bases). From germline, CDR1 is DFQATT and CDR2 SNEGSKA (reference sequence). The CDR3 runs to 14 residues. V was pared by 3 bases and J by 4 bases, with 10 bases between. The DNA for the CDR3 is TGCAGTGCTAGTGGGGGAGTTTATAATTCACCCCTCCACTTT. Residues: CSASGGVYNSPLHF.